A single sample gave rise to the 28 T cell receptor beta chains below, sequenced in a study of T cell repertoires in cytomegalovirus infection (dated by TCRdb to the late 2010s). What this sample's treatment or condition label stands for: in vitro stimulation with specific CMV peptide epitopes to enrich CMV-specific T cells. For sequencing, an Illumina HiSeq 1500 was employed. In-frame beta chains were kept once TCRdb had trimmed the public reads at Q25 with fastp and called clones with MiXCR. When rows share a CDR3 protein, they turn into one entry using the most common DNA and genes. The sample data list over 250,000 distinct CDR3 sequences, and approximately 22% of these were observed just once. Of the sample, approximately 20% is held by the ten largest clones. Their antigens are not known. The sequences come from cultured PBMCs, collected from culture after CMV antigen stimulation. These receptors all come from a human donor in good health (CMV status not recorded). Some clones in this sample may be carry-over from other donors' samples.

This clonotype turned up a few times. The chain carries TRBV27 and TRBJ1-2; perhaps TRBD1 as D (5 bases). The CDR3 consists of 11 residues. Trimming removed 8 bases from V and 8 bases from J, with 12 bases in between. CDR1 and CDR2 (germline): MNHEY, SMNVEV (reference sequence). The CDR3 loop is CASYQAGGYTF. In DNA form, the CDR3 reads TGTGCCAGCTACCAGGCAGGGGGCTACACCTTC.

The chain couples TRBV4-3 to TRBJ2-3, with D perhaps TRBD1 or TRBD2 (6 bases each). The CDR3 length is 13 residues. Germline CDR1 and CDR2: LGHNA and YSLEER. The V end was cut by 0 bases, the J end by 6 bases, with 7 bases between. This chain's CDR3 is CASSQDGGDTQYF. The CDR3 DNA reads as TGCGCCAGCAGCCAAGACGGGGGCGATACGCAGTATTTT.

Ten or more counts support this clonotype. The J gene is TRBJ2-2, the V gene TRBV12-3 or TRBV12-4; D may be TRBD1 (6 bases). The ends were cut back, 5 bases at V and 4 bases at J, with 11 bases in the middle. The length of the CDR3 is 14 residues. The chain's CDR3 is CASSPGHRTGELFF. CDR3 DNA sequence: TGTGCCAGCAGTCCGGGACACCGCACCGGGGAGCTGTTTTTT.

This clonotype has a handful of counts. The chain has TRBV6-1 and TRBJ2-1; a weak D match, TRBD2 (5 bases). The CDR3 is 15 residues long. V was shortened by 6 bases and J by 7 bases, with 19 bases between the two germline ends. Per germline, CDR1 MNHNS and CDR2 SASEGT. Written as DNA, the CDR3 is TGTGCCAGCAGCCTAACCGGGAACCTTCGTAATGAGCAGTTCTTC. It codes for CASSLTGNLRNEQFF.

V is TRBV24-1 and J is TRBJ1-2; TRBD1 matches 7 bases. The CDR3 is 14 residues long. CDR1 is KGHDR, CDR2 SFDVKD, per germline. After removal of 2 bases from V and 4 bases from J, the junction contained 3 bases not matched to a gene. CDR3 sequence reads: CATSDYGQVYGYTF. CDR3 DNA sequence: TGTGCCACCAGTGATTATGGACAGGTCTATGGCTACACCTTC.

This clonotype was found a few times. The chain couples TRBV4-3 to TRBJ1-2; 8 bases line up with TRBD1. The CDR3 length is 17 residues. V lost 3 bases, J lost 4 bases, and 13 bases stayed unmatched. The germline gives CDR1 LGHNA, CDR2 YSLEER. CDR3 sequence reads: CASSQGGSGGDTYGYTF. CDR3 nucleotides: TGCGCCAGCAGCCAGGGGGGATCAGGGGGCGATACCTATGGCTACACCTTC.

This clonotype has just one count. The rearrangement links TRBV20-1 to TRBJ2-5; the D is unclear. In germline, CDR1 is DFQATT, CDR2 SNEGSKA (reference sequence). The CDR3 is 12 residues long. V was trimmed by 3 bases and J by 5 bases, leaving 10 bases between them. The CDR3 DNA sequence: TGCAGTGCTAGGACCTCGAGGGAGACCCAGTACTTC. Its protein product is CSARTSRETQYF.

The V call is TRBV6-1, the J call TRBJ1-5; 7 bases are shared with TRBD1. V gave up 6 bases and J gave up 1 base; unmatched junction bases: 3. Germline V lookup: CDR1 MNHNS, CDR2 SASEGT. The CDR3 length is 14 residues. The DNA of the CDR3 is TGTGCCAGCAGGAAGGGGGCAAGCAATCAGCCCCAGCATTTT. Translating it yields CASRKGASNQPQHF.

This clonotype occurred many times. This chain links TRBV7-2 with TRBJ2-4; 11 bases align to TRBD2. V was pared by 3 bases and J by 1 base, with 5 bases of the junction left unmatched. CDR1 SGHTA and CDR2 FQGNSA come from the germline V gene. The CDR3 sequence is 17 residues long. CDR3 sequence: CASSLLAGGGAKNIQYF. The CDR3 nucleotides are TGTGCCAGCAGCTTGTTAGCGGGAGGGGGGGCCAAAAACATTCAGTACTTC.

This clonotype was counted ten times or more. CDR3 in DNA: TGTGCCAGCAGCCCCCGACTTGGTCAGCCCCAGCATTTT. This sequence encodes CASSPRLGQPQHF. V is TRBV7-2 and J is TRBJ1-5, with D unclear. Trimming cost V 5 bases and J 6 bases, with 11 bases left between them. This CDR3 is 13 amino acids long. Germline V gene lookup returns CDR1 SGHTA and CDR2 FQGNSA.

In its sample, this clonotype was seen many times. This rearrangement joins TRBV12-3 or TRBV12-4 to TRBJ2-1, with D possibly TRBD2 on 5 matching bases. The V end was cut by 5 bases, the J end by 5 bases, with 10 bases between. This CDR3 contains 13 residues. The CDR3 sequence is CASSLGLNNEQFF. CDR3 bases: TGTGCCAGCAGTCTTGGACTCAACAATGAGCAGTTCTTC.

Only a few counts were recorded for this clonotype. The chain uses TRBV12-3 or TRBV12-4 and TRBJ2-1; a possible D gene is TRBD1 (6 bases). The CDR3 consists of 14 residues. V lost 7 bases, J lost 5 bases, and 15 bases lay in between. The CDR3 is CASTTTGSNNEQFF. DNA of the CDR3: TGTGCCAGCACTACTACAGGGTCCAACAATGAGCAGTTCTTC.

In this sample, this clonotype turned up a few times. The rearrangement links TRBV6-2 or TRBV6-3 to TRBJ1-2, with 9 nucleotides matching TRBD1. This CDR3 is 15 amino acids long. Germline values: CDR1 MNHEY, CDR2 SVGEGT. Trimming removed 4 bases from V and 2 bases from J; junction bases left unmatched: 5. The CDR3 coding sequence is TGTGCCAGCAGTTCACCCGGGACAGGGAACTATGGCTACACCTTC. As protein: CASSSPGTGNYGYTF.

The chain carries TRBV12-3 or TRBV12-4 and TRBJ2-3; 8 nucleotides agree with TRBD2. The CDR3 is 15 residues long. Trimming took 7 bases from V and 2 from J; bases not matched to a gene: 8. This CDR3 reads CASTTGLADTDTQYF. DNA of the CDR3: TGTGCCAGCACCACAGGACTAGCTGACACAGATACGCAGTATTTT.

The J gene is TRBJ2-7, the V gene TRBV6-6; possible D gene TRBD1, 6 bases. CDR1 is MNHNY, CDR2 SVGAGI, per germline (reference sequence). V gave up 6 bases and J gave up 7 bases, with 13 bases separating them. This CDR3 region has 12 residues. CDR3 nucleotides: TGTGCCAGCAGATTCCCTAGGGGGGAGCAGTACTTC. Protein product: CASRFPRGEQYF.

The sample holds many counts of this clonotype. The chain links TRBV7-9 to TRBJ2-1; 12 positions match TRBD2. This CDR3 contains 15 residues. The trim removed 5 bases at V and 9 bases at J, leaving 8 bases unmatched. In germline, CDR1 is SEHNR, CDR2 FQNEAQ (reference sequence). In DNA form, the CDR3 reads TGTGCCAGCAGCCCTCCCGGGACTAGCGGGCGTGAGCAGTTCTTC. Protein product: CASSPPGTSGREQFF.

There are many counts of this clonotype. CDR3 in DNA: TGTGCCAGCAGTTCAGGGGTGAGTGAAGCTTTCTTT. It specifies CASSSGVSEAFF. J is TRBJ1-1 and V is TRBV12-3 or TRBV12-4; D is perhaps TRBD1 (6 bases). The ends were cut back, 4 bases at V and 7 bases at J, with 10 bases in the middle. The CDR3 is 12 amino acids.

The CDR3 sequence: CASSLSGRSDTQYF. DNA for the CDR3: TGTGCCAGCAGCCTAAGCGGTCGATCGGATACGCAGTATTTT. The chain has TRBV12-3 or TRBV12-4 and TRBJ2-3, with a possible D match to TRBD2 (5 bases). The CDR3 has 14 residues. Trimming took 6 bases from V and 6 from J, leaving 16 bases between them.

This clonotype has at least ten counts. V gene TRBV7-2 combines with J gene TRBJ1-1; D not certain. The CDR3 spans 12 residues. V lost 1 base, J lost 7 bases, and 7 bases lay in between. Per the germline V gene, CDR1 is SGHTA and CDR2 is FQGNSA. Here the CDR3 reads CASSLDWGEAFF. DNA of the CDR3: TGTGCCAGCAGCTTAGATTGGGGTGAAGCTTTCTTT. Full variable domain (rest looked up from reference TRBV7-2 and TRBJ1-1): GAGVSQSPSNKVTEKGKDVELRCDPISGHTALYWYRQSLGQGLEFLIYFQGNSAPDKSGLPSDRFSAERTGGSVSTLTIQRTQQEDSAVYLCASSLDWGEAFFGQGTRLTVV.

This clonotype was counted only a few times. This sequence joins TRBV10-3 and TRBJ2-1; 10 bases are shared with TRBD2. The CDR3 runs 15 residues. Trimming at V came to 8 bases and at J to 3 bases, leaving 7 bases not matched to a gene. Germline CDR1 is ENHRY and CDR2 is SYGVKD. The CDR3 coding sequence is TGTGCCATCGCCCCGCTAGCGGGAGACTACAATGAGCAGTTCTTC. It is translated as CAIAPLAGDYNEQFF.

The chain joins TRBV4-1 to TRBJ1-2; tentative D call: TRBD1 (5 bases). Per germline, CDR1 MGHRA and CDR2 YSYEKL. V was trimmed by 2 bases and J by 1 base, leaving 17 bases between them. The CDR3 has 17 residues. The CDR3 nucleotides read TGCGCCAGCAGCCAAACCGTATGGGACGCACTTAACTATGGCTACACCTTC. Amino acids: CASSQTVWDALNYGYTF.

The V and J genes are TRBV5-6 and TRBJ2-5; 10 bases line up with TRBD2. The germline gives CDR1 SGHDT, CDR2 YYEEEE. The CDR3 is 16 residues long. The ends lost 4 bases at V and 4 bases at J; junction bases unmatched: 10. CDR3 sequence: CASSPLGLASRETQYF. The CDR3 nucleotides read TGTGCCAGCAGCCCGCTGGGACTAGCGTCTCGAGAGACCCAGTACTTC.

The chain recombines TRBV6-2 or TRBV6-3 with TRBJ2-4, with D perhaps TRBD2 (5 bases). Germline V gene sequence: CDR1 MNHEY, CDR2 SVGEGT. Trimming took off 4 bases at V and 8 bases at J, with 21 bases between the two ends. The CDR3 runs 16 residues. The CDR3 loop is CASSSLSASWRDIQYF. For the CDR3, the DNA is TGTGCCAGCAGTTCCTTATCCGCTAGCTGGCGGGACATTCAGTACTTC.

This clonotype is labeled as medium-sized. The chain recombines TRBV6-2 or TRBV6-3 with TRBJ1-1, with no clear D. With 2 bases removed from V and 5 bases from J, the gap between germline ends came to 9 bases. Germline lookup yields CDR1 MNHEY and CDR2 SVGEGT. There are 13 residues in the CDR3. CDR3 sequence: CASSYVIGTEAFF. The CDR3 coding sequence is TGTGCCAGCAGTTACGTTATAGGGACTGAAGCTTTCTTT.

This clonotype has only a few counts. The chain uses TRBV24-1 and TRBJ2-3; tentatively, D is TRBD1 (6 bases). Trimming left V 1 base short and J 6 bases short, with 10 bases between. This CDR3 spans 14 amino acids. CDR1 is KGHDR and CDR2 is SFDVKD in the germline V gene. The CDR3 DNA reads TGTGCCACCAGTGATTTTCAGGGGCAGGATACGCAGTATTTT. Translation gives CATSDFQGQDTQYF.

The chain links TRBV10-3 to TRBJ1-1; perhaps TRBD1 as D (5 bases). Trimming pared 10 bases from V and 4 bases from J, leaving 13 bases between. The germline V gene encodes CDR1 ENHRY and CDR2 SYGVKD. The CDR3 covers 12 residues. Here the CDR3 DNA reads TGTGCCACCAAGACAGACGCCACTGAAGCTTTCTTT. Amino acids: CATKTDATEAFF.

The gene calls are TRBV6-1 and TRBJ1-3, with 12 positions matching TRBD1. Trimming at V came to 3 bases and at J to 7 bases, leaving 10 bases not matched to a gene. CDR3 length: 17 amino acids. In germline, CDR1 is MNHNS, CDR2 SASEGT. In nucleotides, the CDR3 is TGTGCCAGCAGTGACACCTTGGGACAGGGGGCACGGAACACCATATATTTT. Protein: CASSDTLGQGARNTIYF.

The chain joins TRBV6-2 or TRBV6-3 to TRBJ2-7; 9 nucleotides match TRBD2. The germline V gene encodes CDR1 MNHEY and CDR2 SVGEGT. The trim removed 5 bases at V and 3 bases at J, leaving 8 bases unmatched. This CDR3 is built from 15 residues. CDR3 nucleotides: TGTGCCAGCAGTCGTTCTAGCGGGACGCTCTACGAGCAGTACGTC. It specifies CASSRSSGTLYEQYV.